The T cell receptor (beta chain) under discussion was sequenced for a study of shared clonotypes between healthy human individuals (dated by TCRdb to the early 2020s). Regarding the research as a whole: The cohort included three men and two women between 18 and 49 years of age. For each donor, three plates each were used for CD4 naive and CD4 memory, two plates were used for CD8 naive, and one plate was used for CD8 memory. Blood TCR repertoires of a handful of healthy adults were deeply sequenced to estimate repertoire size and the extent of clonotype sharing between individuals. To increase sequencing depth and limit assay-specific biases, TCR repertoire library preparation and sequencing were carried out by different laboratories using diverse techniques. Each donor's leukapheresis produced roughly between roughly 0.94 and 9.5 billion PBMCs. Overall results and qualifications from the work: Sharing across several donors was observed for approximately 4.6% of naive CD4, over 3% of naive CD8, about 2.5% of memory CD4, and about 0.4% of memory CD8 clonotypes. Pairwise subsampling indicated that sequencing depth was expected to affect the degree of clonotype sharing among donors. Higher generation probabilities were observed for clonotypes shared by all four sorted-subset donors than for non-shared clonotypes. Incomplete sequencing was indicated by rarefaction of sorted-subset datasets, despite the large sequencing depth. Sampling was restricted to blood, and TCR repertoires in tissues likely differ from the TCR repertoires found in blood. Naive subsets generally had larger estimated clonotype richness than memory subsets. Because the study included only a small number of donors, the genetic and exposure-history diversity represented was limited.

As concerns this clone: This receptor's antigen is unknown. No much larger clone is present one base from it, and per-base qualities are unavailable.

CDR1 and CDR2 were assigned from the germline V gene as LGHNA and YSLEER. The CDR3 spans 15 residues, from the cysteine through the phenylalanine. The kept DNA is CDR3 alone, 45 bases in frame from the first base. V is cut by 2 bases and J by 2 bases, and the space between the germline ends is 10 bases. TCR CDR3 regions were amplified from genomic DNA by multiplex PCR using the deep immunoSEQ assay. Genomic DNA extracted from each cell subset was distributed evenly over all wells of several immunoSEQ 96-well plates, and each plate served as one replicate. For sorted subsets, 200 ng of genomic DNA, equivalent to roughly 33,000 T cell genomes, went into each replicate PCR. Purified libraries were quantified with a Qubit 3.0 fluorometer, sized on a Bioanalyzer 2100, and re-quantified with the KAPA Library Quantification kit. Every immunoSEQ 96-well plate was sequenced on a separate single-read 150-cycle Illumina NextSeq 550 flow cell. In the original analysis: Because only junctional sequences without quality scores were contained in the immunoSEQ output, filtering matching that applied to full-length reads could not be performed. To assign V/J genes and CDR3, sequences were annotated using PyIR, a Python wrapper for IgBLAST v1.9, with IMGT germline references. Reads with weak V/J assignments (E-value above 1e-6), missing CDR3, stop codons, out-of-frame junctions, or ambiguous translated residues were removed. V3J clonotypes were defined by identical inferred V gene, J gene, and CDR3 amino acid sequence. To compute the percentage overlap between repertoires, the number of shared unique clonotypes was divided by the size of the smaller repertoire. Three approaches were used to assess repertoire richness: RTK rarefaction, the Chao1 estimator, and Recon v2.1 estimates of unobserved clonotypes. Generation probabilities for all TCRbeta clonotypes obtained by the gDNA method from a handful of donors were computed using OLGA. TCRdb stores this immuneACCESS table with in-frame sequences only. Part of the clones is absent; in the studies checked, under half of the shortfall reflects unresolved V genes, and no reason is known for the rest. V, J and clone size reflect that table, while D and trimming were determined from the DNA. The sample table records around 1,000,000 clones; 70% to 85% of these occur just once. The ten largest clones take up about 0.89% of the sample.

Healthy HIV-negative adults with no recently reported acute infections or vaccinations were included as donors. All donors were Caucasian adults living in Nashville, Tennessee, USA. CD4+ T cells were enriched through magnetic negative selection, after which naive cells were positively selected on CD45RA and the remaining negative fraction served as the memory subset. Blood was obtained by leukapheresis, after which PBMCs were separated by Ficoll-Histopaque density gradient centrifugation and cryopreserved in liquid nitrogen vapor phase. Analytical flow cytometry was used to check the purity and quantity of each magnetically sorted T cell population. Genomic DNA was isolated from every sorted fraction and measured by UV absorbance on a Nanodrop 2000c.

This sequence originates from a man in his late teens or twenties in good health. Some clones in this sample may be carry-over from other donors' samples. Recombination linked TRBV4-3 to TRBJ2-1; too little of a D gene remains to name it. The sequenced sample was memory CD4+ T cells from PBMCs. Sample cell subset or site, as interpreted from the label and publication: CD45RA-negative fraction. CDR3 sequence: CASSQNTATYNEQFF. In nucleotide form, the sequence is TGCGCCAGCAGCCAAAATACGGCTACCTACAATGAGCAGTTCTTC.